This T cell receptor (beta chain) was sequenced for a study of HIV-infected children after antiretroviral therapy interruption. Study-level information: In continuous treatment, analyzed samples were from weeks 0, 48 and 150. Whole-study results and caveats: Naive CD4+ sequences overlapped less between time points once interruption began.

This clonotype has more than one count but fewer than ten. What it recognizes is unknown. V shed 4 bases and J 8 bases; nucleotides not matched to a gene: 14. The CDR3 runs to 16 residues. Per the germline V gene, CDR1 is SGHRS and CDR2 is YFSETQ. Stated treatment: PENTA 11 planned treatment interruption arm or continuous ART arm. A 3' RACE protocol on RNA, with unique molecular identifiers, produced the TCR library. TCRdb reanalysed the 3' RACE reads using MiXCR and keeps one entry per CDR3 protein. Seen here are 40,000 to 55,000 distinct CDR3 sequences, about 4.3% observed once, and the top ten hold 0.7%.

The V and J genes are TRBV5-1 and TRBJ2-3, with 9 bases that match TRBD1. This specimen was CD45RA+ CD4+ T cells from PBMCs, pooled from several time points, taken from a donor given antiretroviral therapy, either interrupted or continuous. The sample's subset: naive CD4+ CD45RA+ CD45RO- T cells. This clonotype originated in a pool of human donors with HIV. Here the CDR3 reads CASSPSPGTGFGTQYF. The DNA for the CDR3 is TGCGCCAGCAGCCCAAGTCCCGGGACAGGGTTTGGTACGCAGTATTTT. Full variable domain (rest looked up from reference TRBV5-1 and TRBJ2-3): KAGVTQTPRYLIKTRGQQVTLSCSPISGHRSVSWYQQTPGQGLQFLFEYFSETQRNKGNFPGRFSGRQFSNSRSEMNVSTLELGDSALYLCASSPSPGTGFGTQYFGPGTRLTVL.